Sequencing of this TCR beta chain was carried out in a study of blood T cell repertoires in COVID-19. Study as a whole: T cells, B-cell-depleted T cells, or PBMCs supplied cDNA or gDNA.

Germline V lookup: CDR1 ENHRY, CDR2 SYGVKD. Deletions cut 2 bases from V and 5 bases from J, with 9 bases between. The CDR3 runs to 13 residues. Using immunoSEQ multiplex PCR, the repertoire was profiled, and TCRdb retains in-frame clones only, with some absent. The sample has fewer than 150,000 clones; around 87% are singletons. The sample taken for sequencing was peripheral blood. This TCR derives from a woman aged 60 to 75 with acute or convalescent COVID-19. The V call is TRBV10-3, the J call TRBJ1-1; D unresolved. This CDR3 reads CAISEDGRTEAFF. CDR3 sequence (DNA): TGTGCCATCAGTGAGGACGGGAGGACTGAAGCTTTCTTT.